This TCR beta chain was identified in a study of T cells in localized non-small cell lung cancer. Clones were sequenced by immunoSEQ multiplex PCR, and TCRdb holds only the in-frame ones, with some missing. The data hold under 75,000 clones, with about 90% observed a single time. Study-level points and caveats: The study found T cell clonality highest in uninvolved adjacent lung, above tumor. Since sequencing was restricted to only one region of the tumor, intratumor heterogeneity remains a possibility. In adjacent lung, a median around 52 of the top 100 tumor clones were found.

Concerning this clone: Its cognate antigen is unknown.

Per the germline V gene, CDR1 is SGHTA and CDR2 is FQGNSA. Trimming at V came to 4 bases and at J to 4 bases, leaving 5 bases not matched to a gene. This CDR3 is 15 amino acids long. The V gene is TRBV7-2, the J gene TRBJ1-3, with 9 positions matching TRBD1. This receptor was identified in an older male donor with stage III squamous cell lung carcinoma. The sequencing used peripheral blood, collected before any cancer treatment. The CDR3 sequence is CASSSPGQGGNTIYF. CDR3 coding DNA: TGTGCCAGCAGCTCTCCGGGACAGGGAGGAAACACCATATATTTT.